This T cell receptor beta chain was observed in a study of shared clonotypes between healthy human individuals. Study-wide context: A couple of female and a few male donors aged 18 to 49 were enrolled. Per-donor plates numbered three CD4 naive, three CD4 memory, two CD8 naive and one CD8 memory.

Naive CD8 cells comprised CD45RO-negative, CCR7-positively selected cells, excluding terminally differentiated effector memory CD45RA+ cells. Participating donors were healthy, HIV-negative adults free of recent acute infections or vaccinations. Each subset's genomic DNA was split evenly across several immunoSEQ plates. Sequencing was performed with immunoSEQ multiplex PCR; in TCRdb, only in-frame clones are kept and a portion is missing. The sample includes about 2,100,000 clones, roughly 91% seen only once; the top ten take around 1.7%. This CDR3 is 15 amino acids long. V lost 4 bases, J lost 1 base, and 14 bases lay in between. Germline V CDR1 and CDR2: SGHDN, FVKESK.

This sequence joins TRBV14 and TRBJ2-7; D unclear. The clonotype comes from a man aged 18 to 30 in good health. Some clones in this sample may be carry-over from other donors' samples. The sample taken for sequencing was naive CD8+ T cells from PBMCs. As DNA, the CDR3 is TGTGCCAGCAGCCCCCGGGCCCTATCTTCCTACGAGCAGTACTTC. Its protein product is CASSPRALSSYEQYF.